The next 9 T cell receptor beta chains were all read from a single sample in a study of blood T cell repertoires in COVID-19. Data came from immunoSEQ multiplex PCR; TCRdb stores just in-frame clones and leaves some out. The sample records roughly 100,000 clones, 65% to 90% being singletons. The sequencing input was peripheral blood. These receptors all stem from an elderly man with acute or convalescent COVID-19.

CDR3 DNA: TGTGCCAGCAGTTCGAGCGCGAGCAGCTCCTACAATGAGCAGTTCTTC. It specifies CASSSSASSSYNEQFF. V and J are TRBV2 and TRBJ2-1; D unresolved. The CDR3 runs 16 residues. Germline CDR1 SNHLY, CDR2 FYNNEI. The ends were cut back, 5 bases at V and 0 bases at J, with 14 bases in the middle.

The genes are TRBV2 and TRBJ1-4; 7 bases align to TRBD1. CDR1 SNHLY and CDR2 FYNNEI come from the germline V gene. Unmatched junction bases numbered 6, after V lost 6 bases and J lost 8 bases. The CDR3 totals 13 residues. CDR3 loop: CASRDREYEKLFF. The CDR3 DNA is TGTGCCAGCAGAGACAGGGAGTACGAAAAACTGTTTTTT.

The rearrangement joins TRBV5-1 to TRBJ2-3; perhaps TRBD2 as D (6 bases). Trimming removed 3 bases at V and 4 bases at J, with 18 bases between. Germline V lookup: CDR1 SGHRS, CDR2 YFSETQ. This CDR3 is 16 amino acids long. The DNA of the CDR3 is TGCGCCAGCAGCTCCCTGGGACCCGGGACTTCAGATACGCAGTATTTT. Residues: CASSSLGPGTSDTQYF. The full variable domain, rest sourced from reference TRBV5-1 and TRBJ2-3, is KAGVTQTPRYLIKTRGQQVTLSCSPISGHRSVSWYQQTPGQGLQFLFEYFSETQRNKGNFPGRFSGRQFSNSRSEMNVSTLELGDSALYLCASSSLGPGTSDTQYFGPGTRLTVL.

This clone was seen just once. The gene calls are TRBV2 and TRBJ1-2; 8 bases fit TRBD1. Germline V lookup: CDR1 SNHLY, CDR2 FYNNEI. CDR3 length: 14 amino acids. Unmatched junction bases numbered 8, after V lost 6 bases and J lost 5 bases. The CDR3 coding sequence is TGTGCCAGCAGCTCACGGACAGGGCGGTATGGCTACACCTTC. Protein product: CASSSRTGRYGYTF.

The rearrangement links TRBV14 to TRBJ2-2, with TRBD1 matching over 9 bases. The germline CDR1 and CDR2 sequences are SGHDN and FVKESK. Trimming removed 3 bases from V and 3 bases from J; junction bases left unmatched: 2. This CDR3 is built from 15 residues. The CDR3 nucleotides read TGTGCCAGCAGCCACTGGGACAGGGACACCGGGGAGCTGTTTTTT. This codes for CASSHWDRDTGELFF. Full variable domain (remainder filled in from reference TRBV14 and TRBJ2-2): EAGVTQFPSHSVIEKGQTVTLRCDPISGHDNLYWYRRVMGKEIKFLLHFVKESKQDESGMPNNRFLAERTGGTYSTLKVQPAELEDSGVYFCASSHWDRDTGELFFGEGSRLTVL.

This clone came up a few times. This chain links TRBV19 with TRBJ2-1; 7 bases fit TRBD1. Germline trimming cut 6 bases from V and 0 bases from J; bases unmatched to any gene: 5. The length of the CDR3 is 15 residues. Germline V gives CDR1 LNHDA, CDR2 SQIVND (reference sequence). DNA of the CDR3: TGTGCCAGTAGGAGAACAGGGGTCTCCTACAATGAGCAGTTCTTC. Amino acids: CASRRTGVSYNEQFF.

The CDR3 DNA reads as TGTGCCAGCAGTCTCCGCGGGACAGGGAACGAGCAGTACTTC. This codes for CASSLRGTGNEQYF. This chain joins TRBV2 and TRBJ2-7; 9 positions agree with TRBD1. The ends lost 5 bases at V and 5 bases at J; junction bases unmatched: 7. Germline CDR1 SNHLY, CDR2 FYNNEI. CDR3 length: 14 residues.

This chain connects TRBV7-9 to TRBJ1-6; D might be TRBD1 (5 bases). The CDR3 contains 15 residues. Germline V CDR1 and CDR2: SEHNR, FQNEAQ (reference sequence). V gave up 4 bases and J gave up 9 bases, with 16 bases separating them. In DNA form, the CDR3 reads TGTGCCAGCAGCTATGACAGATATCAAGGTTCACCCCTCCACTTT. Protein: CASSYDRYQGSPLHF.

V and J are TRBV28 and TRBJ1-3, with D uncertain. Per germline, CDR1 MDHEN and CDR2 SYDVKM. This CDR3 contains 12 residues. With 7 bases removed from V and 3 bases from J, the gap between germline ends came to 7 bases. CDR3 amino acids: CASTADGNTIYF. CDR3 nucleotide sequence: TGTGCCAGCACCGCAGATGGAAACACCATATATTTT.